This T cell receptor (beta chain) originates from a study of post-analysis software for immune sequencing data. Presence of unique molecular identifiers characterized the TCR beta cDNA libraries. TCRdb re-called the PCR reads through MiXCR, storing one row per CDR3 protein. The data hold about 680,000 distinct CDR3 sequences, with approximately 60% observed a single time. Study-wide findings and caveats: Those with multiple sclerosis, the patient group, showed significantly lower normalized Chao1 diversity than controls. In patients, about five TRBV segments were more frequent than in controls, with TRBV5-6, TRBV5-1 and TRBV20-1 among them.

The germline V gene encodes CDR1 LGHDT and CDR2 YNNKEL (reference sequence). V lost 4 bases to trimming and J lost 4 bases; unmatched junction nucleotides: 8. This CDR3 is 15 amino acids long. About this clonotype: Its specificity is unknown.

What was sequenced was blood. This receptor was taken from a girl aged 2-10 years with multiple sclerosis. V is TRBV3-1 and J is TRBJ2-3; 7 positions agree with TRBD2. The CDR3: CASSLTWGGADTQYF. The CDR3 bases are TGTGCCAGCAGCCTCACCTGGGGGGGTGCAGATACGCAGTATTTT.